This T cell receptor beta chain is from a study of technical replicates of blood from a handful of donors (dated by TCRdb to 2016 to 2017). Library creation used the immunoSEQ multiplex PCR assay. TCRdb obtained this table from immuneACCESS and retained in-frame rearrangements with V and J assigned. These tables miss some clones; where compared with another copy, unresolved V genes account for less than half of the shortfall, and the remainder is unexplained. A total of 55,000 to 80,000 clones appear in this sample, 92% of them only once. 0.35% to 0.45% of the sample is taken by the ten largest. For this clone: The target of this receptor is not known. No clone much larger than this one lies a single base away; base qualities are absent.

The receptor was isolated from a human donor in good health. The sample comprised T cells isolated from PBMCs.

The CDR3 protein sequence reads: CASRPPGQGSEKLFF. At the DNA level, the sequence is TGTGCCAGCAGACCGCCGGGACAGGGATCAGAAAAACTGTTTTTT. The chain uses TRBV7-9 and TRBJ1-4, and 9 bases in between align with TRBD1. Reading from cysteine to phenylalanine, the CDR3 counts 15 amino acids. Just the 45-base CDR3 DNA is kept, in frame starting at base 1. The germline V end is reduced by 6 bases and the J end by 8 bases; junction bases left unmatched: 10. CDR1 and CDR2, looked up from the germline V gene (reference sequence), are SEHNR and FQNEAQ.